Sequencing of this T cell receptor beta chain was carried out in a study of OX40 agonist ivuxolimab in advanced cancers. Turning to the study itself: In three patients, partial responses were observed, one with hepatocellular carcinoma and two with cutaneous melanoma. Whole-study results and caveats: Patients who responded partially at 0.1-3.0 mg/kg showed clonal expansion ranking among the lowest. Averaged across samples, CD8+ T cells carried more expanded clones than CD4+ did.

The CDR3 covers 15 residues. Trimming took off 2 bases at V and 3 bases at J, with 12 bases between the two ends. In germline, CDR1 is MNHEY, CDR2 SVGAGI. Profiling relied on immunoSEQ multiplex PCR, and the TCRdb table lists in-frame clones only, not all of them. The table includes around 67,000 clones, around 83% detected once. Points on this clone: Its antigen remains unidentified.

Autoimmune disease history or systemic immunosuppression led to patient exclusion. The TCR comes from an adult with an advanced solid tumor such as melanoma, head and neck, liver or kidney cancer. The starting material was CD4+ or CD8+ T cells sorted from blood, obtained in a trial of the OX40 agonist ivuxolimab. V usage is TRBV6-5 and J usage is TRBJ2-3; D is possibly TRBD1 (6 bases). As DNA, the CDR3 is TGTGCCAGCAGTTACGGGACACACGGGACAGATACGCAGTATTTT. It encodes CASSYGTHGTDTQYF.